This T cell receptor (beta chain) comes out of a study of T-cell reconstitution after alpha-beta-depleted transplantation in children. During its preparation, the TCRbeta library received unique molecular identifiers. TCRdb re-derived calls from the PCR reads in MiXCR, one entry per CDR3 protein. This sample has 530,000 or so distinct CDR3 sequences; more than 20% occur once, and the top ten carry less than 40%. From germline, CDR1 is LGHDT and CDR2 YNNKEL (reference sequence). V lost 3 bases to trimming and J lost 6 bases, with 14 bases between them. The CDR3 extends over 14 amino acids. The sequences come from PBMCs, collected before TCRalphabeta/CD19-depleted stem cell transplant. The chain has TRBV3-1 and TRBJ2-5; D is tentatively TRBD1 or TRBD2 (5 bases each). The TCR comes from a boy in the first two years of life with Wiskott-Aldrich syndrome, due to receive a stem cell transplant. CDR3 bases: TGTGCCAGCAGCCAGAGCAGTGGGACGCAGACCCAGTACTTC. It codes for CASSQSSGTQTQYF.